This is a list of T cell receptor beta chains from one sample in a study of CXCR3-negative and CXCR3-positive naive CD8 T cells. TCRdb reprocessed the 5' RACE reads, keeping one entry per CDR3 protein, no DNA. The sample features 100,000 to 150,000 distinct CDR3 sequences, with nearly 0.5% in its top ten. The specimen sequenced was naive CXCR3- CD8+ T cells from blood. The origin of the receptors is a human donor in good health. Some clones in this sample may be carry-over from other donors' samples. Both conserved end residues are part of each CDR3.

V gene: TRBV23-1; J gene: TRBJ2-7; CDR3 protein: CASTTSQGLAGEQYF
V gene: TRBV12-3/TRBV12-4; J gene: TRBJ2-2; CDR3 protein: CASRSDLTELFF
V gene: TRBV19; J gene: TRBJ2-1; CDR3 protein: CASSMSGLALNEQFF
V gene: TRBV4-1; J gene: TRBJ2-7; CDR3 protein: CASSQAPGADYEQYF
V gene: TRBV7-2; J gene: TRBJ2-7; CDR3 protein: CASSYTGTANEQYF
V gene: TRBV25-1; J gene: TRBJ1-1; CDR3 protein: CASSPTENTEAFF
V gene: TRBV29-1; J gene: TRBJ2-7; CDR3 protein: CSVEPTGTGGSYEQYF
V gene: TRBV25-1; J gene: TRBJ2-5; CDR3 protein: CASSEGNPQETQYF
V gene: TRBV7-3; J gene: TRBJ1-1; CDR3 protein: CASSLLPGDGAAFF
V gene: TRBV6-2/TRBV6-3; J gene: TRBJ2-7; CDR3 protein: CASSTRLAQPYEQYF
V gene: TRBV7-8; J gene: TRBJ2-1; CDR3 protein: CASSWKSMVGNEQFF
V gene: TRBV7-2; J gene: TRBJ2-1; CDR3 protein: CASHPFVAADNEQFF
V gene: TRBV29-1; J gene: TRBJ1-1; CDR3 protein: CSVESLGGYTEAFF
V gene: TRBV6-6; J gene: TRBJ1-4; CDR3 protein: CASAGDRGREKLFF
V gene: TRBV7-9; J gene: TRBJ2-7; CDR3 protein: CASSGLAGDEVQYF
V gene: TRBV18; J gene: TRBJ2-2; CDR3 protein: CASSPPEHYTGELFF
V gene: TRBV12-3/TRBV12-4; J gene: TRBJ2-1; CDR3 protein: CASTGQVYNERFF
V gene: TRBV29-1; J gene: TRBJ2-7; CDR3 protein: CSVLGAGEQYF
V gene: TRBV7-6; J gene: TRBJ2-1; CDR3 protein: CASSLVFTSGRNEQFF
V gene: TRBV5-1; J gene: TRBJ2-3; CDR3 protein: CASSTSGRWWDTQYF
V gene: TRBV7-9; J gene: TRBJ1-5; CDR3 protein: CASSPQDNRPQHF
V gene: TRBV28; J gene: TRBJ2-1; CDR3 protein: CASNMGDSYNEQFF
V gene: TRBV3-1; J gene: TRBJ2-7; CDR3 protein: CASSQVRFGRTGSYEQYF
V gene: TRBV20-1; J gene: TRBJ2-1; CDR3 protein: CSARGSFEQFF
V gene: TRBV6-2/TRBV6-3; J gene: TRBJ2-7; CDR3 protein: CASSYYLGAGVGYEQYF
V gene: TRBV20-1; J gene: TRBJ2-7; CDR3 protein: CSAEPSPLGYEQYF
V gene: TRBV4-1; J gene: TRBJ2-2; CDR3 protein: CASSAAGSGVNTGELFF